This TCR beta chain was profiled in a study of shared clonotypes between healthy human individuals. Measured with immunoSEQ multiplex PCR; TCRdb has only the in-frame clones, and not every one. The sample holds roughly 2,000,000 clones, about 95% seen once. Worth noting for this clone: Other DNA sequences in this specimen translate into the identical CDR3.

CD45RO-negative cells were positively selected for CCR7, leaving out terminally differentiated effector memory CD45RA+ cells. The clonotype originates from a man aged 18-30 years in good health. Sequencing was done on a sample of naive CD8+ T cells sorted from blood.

The CDR3 reads CAWSGVGGDTGELFF. In nucleotides, the CDR3 is TGTGCCTGGAGTGGGGTAGGGGGAGACACCGGGGAGCTGTTTTTT. The rearrangement uses TRBV30 and TRBJ2-2; tentative D call: TRBD1 (6 bases). The germline V and J ends were trimmed by 1 base and 3 bases, with 12 bases remaining between them. Germline V gene data show CDR1 as GTSNPN and CDR2 as SVGIG (reference sequence). This CDR3 region has 15 residues.